The entry below gives a single TCR beta chain sequence along with its context. The data originate from a study of blood T cell repertoires in COVID-19. About the research overall: Collection of acute and convalescent COVID-19 samples took place in the United States, Italy and Spain. Sources were T cells, B-cell-depleted T cells, or PBMCs; the material itself was cDNA or gDNA.

The CDR3 extends over 13 amino acids. The ends were cut back, 0 bases at V and 7 bases at J, with 11 bases in the middle. Per germline, CDR1 SGHNT and CDR2 YYREEE (reference sequence). Measured with immunoSEQ multiplex PCR; TCRdb has only the in-frame clones, and not every one. The sample holds about 230,000 clones, approximately 87% seen once. Input material: peripheral blood. The clonotype was recovered from a woman aged 70-85 years with active or convalescent COVID-19. The chain couples TRBV5-4 to TRBJ2-7; possibly TRBD2 for D (5 bases). The CDR3 reads CASSLDSGGEQYF. The CDR3 coding sequence is TGTGCCAGCAGCTTGGACAGTGGCGGGGAGCAGTACTTC.